This entry describes one T cell receptor beta chain. Its target antigen remains unknown. Per-base quality was not reported, and no clone a single base away is much larger than it. This specimen belongs to a study of memory CD4+ T cells and cytomegalovirus serostatus (dated by TCRdb to the late 2010s). Broadly, across the study: The 35 or so healthy Belgian adults in the cohort included 9 who were CMV seropositive and around 25 who were CMV seronegative. The study sequenced CD4+ memory TCRbeta repertoires of a Belgian cohort with known cytomegalovirus serostatus to replicate a published TCR-based CMV serostatus classifier.

Per the germline V gene (reference sequence), LNHDA is the CDR1 and SQIVND is the CDR2. V was cut back by 7 bases and J by 0 bases, leaving a gap of 16 bases between them. From the cysteine through the phenylalanine, the CDR3 covers 16 amino acids. This entry keeps only the CDR3 DNA: 48 bases, framed from base 1. On the study overall, not on this receptor specifically: Among the 150 to 200 previously reported CMV-associated TCRbeta sequences, 65 to 85 showed up in the CD4+ memory repertoires, with each one found in between one and five individuals. The results were interpreted as suggesting that the CMV-associated TCR signature is largely present in the CD4+ memory repertoire. On the Belgian cohort, the classifier based on the original framework reached a median bootstrapped AUC of approximately 0.95, with a 95% CI of 0.76-1.00. Only CD4+CD45RO+ memory cells were sequenced, in contrast to the original study, which included naive and memory CD4+ and CD8+ populations. For predicting CMV serostatus, the median bootstrapped AUC was 0.95 using the original framework and around 0.9 using a US-trained random forest.

Genomic DNA was extracted from sorted cells with the Quick-DNA Microprep Kit. Amplification of TCRbeta DNA was done with the immunoSEQ hsTCRbeta kit, following the protocol from the manufacturer. An Illumina MiSeq instrument was used to sequence the TCRbeta libraries. Under the source paper's analysis protocol: Removing out-of-frame sequences left some 2,200,000 distinct TCRbeta sequences, an average of approximately 61,000 per individual. Each individual was scored using the number of some 150 previously reported CMV-associated TCRbeta sequences that the individual carried and the total number of productive distinct TCRbeta sequences. A beta-binomial model was reimplemented in Python, and random forests from scikit-learn, run with default parameters, were trained on data from the US cohort. Classifier performance on the Belgian cohort was summarized as median AUC with percentile confidence intervals over 10,000 bootstrap iterations. Sourced from immuneACCESS, this table was stored by TCRdb with only in-frame sequences that have V and J called. A share of the clones is absent; for the studies checked, an unresolved V gene accounts for under half, and the remainder has no known explanation. V and J calls and clone size are those listed in that table; D and trimming were worked out from the DNA. The sample records about 100,000 clones, 75% to 85% of which are singletons. 3.6% of the sample lies in the top ten.

A FACSAria II was used to sort memory CD4+ T cells, defined as single viable CD3+CD4+CD8-CD45RO+ cells. CMV serostatus was determined using a Roche Elecsys assay that detects serum IgG against CMV pp150, pp28, p38 and p52. Once the samples were thawed, total CD4+ T cells were enriched through positive selection using CD4 magnetic microbeads. The samples came from a different study that was designed specifically to examine the CD4+ T cell memory repertoire. Peripheral blood mononuclear cells were isolated and cryopreserved following standard operating procedures; serum was stored at -80 °C. CD3-PerCP (BW264/56), CD4-APC (RPA-T4), CD45RO-PE (UCHT1) and CD8-Pacific Orange (3B5) antibodies were used for staining, and non-viable cells were excluded with Sytox blue.

This TCR was recovered from an adult in good health and CMV-seropositive. Sequenced sample: memory CD4+ T cells from blood. Rearrangement joined TRBV19 to TRBJ1-3; D gene: possibly TRBD1, on 5 matching bases. CDR3 sequence: CASIAPGEHSGNTIYF. Here is the DNA: TGTGCCAGTATCGCGCCGGGGGAACACTCTGGAAACACCATATATTTT. The full variable domain, with segments outside the CDR3 supplied by the reference TRBV19 and TRBJ1-3 proteins, appears as DGGITQSPKYLFRKEGQNVTLSCEQNLNHDAMYWYRQDPGQGLRLIYYSQIVNDFQKGDIAEGYSVSREKKESFPLTVTSAQKNPTAFYLCASIAPGEHSGNTIYFGEGSWLTVV.